Below, 8 T cell receptor beta chains from the same sample are listed, as sequenced in a study of OX40 agonist ivuxolimab in advanced cancers. Receptor amplification or capture employed the immunoSEQ multiplex PCR assay. TCRdb retrieved this table from immuneACCESS and kept in-frame rearrangements only. Not all clones are present; in checked studies, unresolved V genes account for under half, and no reason is known for the remainder. The sample profile shows roughly 72,000 clones; roughly 94% of them were found once. The ten most abundant clones make up 15% to 19% of the sample. The sequenced sample was CD4+ or CD8+ T cells sorted from blood, obtained in a trial of the OX40 agonist ivuxolimab. These receptors were taken from an adult with an advanced solid tumor such as melanoma, head and neck, liver or kidney cancer.

The chain employs TRBV7-3 and TRBJ2-6; unclear D gene. Germline-derived CDR1 and CDR2 are SGHTA and FQGTGA. Trimming stripped 1 base from V and 0 bases from J, with 4 bases between. This CDR3 has 15 amino acids. The chain's CDR3 is CASSLRSSGANVLTF. CDR3 DNA: TGTGCCAGCAGCTTAAGGAGCTCTGGGGCCAACGTCCTGACTTTC.

The chain carries TRBV4-3 and TRBJ2-3, with 13 bases fitting TRBD2. CDR3 length: 15 amino acids. V lost 3 bases, J lost 6 bases, and 3 bases stayed unmatched. Germline lookup yields CDR1 LGHNA and CDR2 YSLEER. The CDR3, as DNA: TGCGCCAGCAGCCATACTAGCGGGAGGGCCGATACGCAGTATTTT. Amino acids: CASSHTSGRADTQYF.

The chain is built from TRBV25-1 and TRBJ1-1; D call uncertain. Germline CDR1 is MGHDK and CDR2 is SYGVNS. V was pared by 3 bases and J by 3 bases, with 8 bases between. This CDR3 has 13 amino acids. DNA of the CDR3: TGTGCCAGCAGTGAGGGCGAATACACTGAAGCTTTCTTT. This translates into CASSEGEYTEAFF. The full variable domain, rest sourced from reference TRBV25-1 and TRBJ1-1, is EADIYQTPRYLVIGTGKKITLECSQTMGHDKMYWYQQDPGMELHLIHYSYGVNSTEKGDLSSESTVSRIRTEHFPLTLESARPSHTSQYLCASSEGEYTEAFFGQGTRLTVV.

This rearrangement joins TRBV7-9 to TRBJ2-7; D gene uncertain. The CDR3 sequence is 11 residues long. V was cut by 6 bases and J by 4 bases, with 7 bases left in between. Looked up from germline, CDR1 is SEHNR and CDR2 is FQNEAQ (reference sequence). The CDR3 sequence: CASSYLYEQYF. As DNA, the CDR3 is TGTGCCAGCAGTTACTTATACGAGCAGTACTTC.

V usage is TRBV27 and J usage is TRBJ2-5, with D possibly being TRBD2 (6 bases). CDR1 MNHEY and CDR2 SMNVEV come from the germline V gene (reference sequence). The CDR3 covers 15 residues. The V and J ends lost 0 bases and 5 bases respectively, with 13 bases between them. CDR3 DNA: TGTGCCAGCAGTTTATCGGGAGGCCGGGGGGAGACCCAGTACTTC. Translating it yields CASSLSGGRGETQYF.

The chain's CDR3 is CASSYFRDYGNEQFF. CDR3 in DNA: TGTGCCAGCAGTTACTTCCGGGACTACGGGAATGAGCAGTTCTTC. The chain combines TRBV5-5 with TRBJ2-1; 7 nucleotides match TRBD2. From germline, CDR1 is SGHKS and CDR2 YYEKEE (reference sequence). The CDR3 length is 15 residues. The junction had 12 bases not matched to a gene; V was cut back by 5 bases and J by 7 bases.

The gene calls are TRBV14 and TRBJ1-2; TRBD1 matches 8 bases. The junction had 10 bases not matched to a gene; V was cut back by 6 bases and J by 4 bases. The CDR3 runs to 15 residues. From germline, CDR1 is SGHDN and CDR2 FVKESK. CDR3 in amino acids: CASSPSTGVAYGYTF. CDR3 nucleotide sequence: TGTGCCAGCAGTCCATCGACAGGGGTGGCCTATGGCTACACCTTC.

The chain combines TRBV14 with TRBJ2-1, with TRBD2 as a possible D gene (5 bases). Germline CDR1 and CDR2: SGHDN and FVKESK. V was shortened by 3 bases and J by 4 bases, with 10 bases between the two germline ends. This CDR3 region has 14 residues. As DNA, the CDR3 is TGTGCCAGCAGCCAGGACTTACTTTACAATGAGCAGTTCTTC. Amino acids: CASSQDLLYNEQFF.